The T cell receptor beta chain under discussion was sequenced for a study of graft-versus-host responses after intestinal transplantation. Study-level results: GvH clones were found in recipient marrow; some appeared first in ileum or blood.

Germline lookup yields CDR1 SEHNR and CDR2 FQNEAQ (reference sequence). The CDR3 length is 16 residues. V was pared by 5 bases and J by 1 base, with 14 bases between. Responder cells labeled with CFSE (roughly 200,000) were co-plated with irradiated stimulator cells labeled with violet dye (roughly 200,000). The method was immunoSEQ multiplex PCR; TCRdb's version includes in-frame clones alone and lacks a portion of them. Of around 19,000 clones in the sample, 35% to 45% were seen once. This clone came up a few times. The specimen comprised alloreactive CD4+ T cells from a mixed lymphocyte reaction culture, sampled before intestinal transplant. Subset denoted: CFSE-low proliferating T cells sorted from roughly six-day pre-transplant mixed lymphocyte reaction (GvH or HvG direction). This TCR was sampled from a human patient who received an intestinal transplant. The chain has TRBV7-9 and TRBJ2-2; either TRBD1 or TRBD2 may supply D (5 bases each). The CDR3 is CASSPKGRRNTGELFF. The CDR3 DNA is TGTGCCAGCAGCCCGAAGGGACGCCGGAACACCGGGGAGCTGTTTTTT.